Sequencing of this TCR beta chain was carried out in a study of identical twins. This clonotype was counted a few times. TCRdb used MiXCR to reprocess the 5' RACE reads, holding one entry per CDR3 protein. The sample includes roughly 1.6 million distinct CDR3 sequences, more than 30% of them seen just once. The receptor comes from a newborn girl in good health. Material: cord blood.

As DNA, the CDR3 is TGTGCCAGCAGCGAGAGGGGGGACCTCTCCTACGAGCAGTACTTC. It translates to CASSERGDLSYEQYF. V gene TRBV9 combines with J gene TRBJ2-7; D tentatively reads TRBD1 or TRBD2 (6 bases each). Trimming removed 3 bases from V and 0 bases from J, with 13 bases in between. The CDR3 is 15 residues long. Looked up from germline, CDR1 is SGDLS and CDR2 is YYNGEE.